Listed below are T cell receptor beta chains from one sample, sequenced in a study of blood T cell repertoires in COVID-19. The method was immunoSEQ multiplex PCR; TCRdb's version includes in-frame clones alone and lacks a portion of them. This sample has some 74,000 clones; around 83% occur once, and the top ten carry 40% to 50%. The sequencing sample was made of peripheral blood. The receptor set was obtained from a man at least 80 years old with acute or convalescent COVID-19. The CDR3 runs from the conserved cysteine through the conserved F or W. Fields, in order: J gene, clone size, V gene, D gene, CDR3 protein, CDR3 DNA. A D gene is named only where the DNA matches it firmly. Not every row has a clone size; where given, it reads once, few, many or a size class.

>TRBJ1-4|few|TRBV3-1/TRBV3-2|NA
CASSHGGQKLFF
TGTGCCAGCAGCCACGGAGGGCAAAAACTGTTTTTT
>TRBJ1-3|NA|TRBV5-1|TRBD1
CASSLQGASGNTIYF
TGCGCCAGCAGCTTACAGGGGGCCTCTGGAAACACCATATATTTT
>TRBJ2-7|NA|TRBV10-3|NA
CATADYYEQYF
TGTGCCACTGCGGACTACTACGAGCAGTACTTC
>TRBJ2-6|few|TRBV3-1/TRBV3-2|TRBD1
CASSRRQGASYSGANVLTF
TGTGCCAGCAGCCGCCGACAGGGGGCCTCCTACTCTGGGGCCAACGTCCTGACTTTC
>TRBJ2-5|NA|TRBV2|NA
CASSVQETQYF
TGTGCCAGCAGTGTACAAGAGACCCAGTACTTC
>TRBJ1-4|NA|TRBV5-4|TRBD1
CASSLSEGANEKLFF
TGTGCCAGCAGCTTGAGTGAGGGGGCAAACGAAAAACTGTTTTTT
>TRBJ1-4|NA|TRBV6-5|TRBD1
CASSYGDRAVGEKLFF
TGTGCCAGCAGTTACGGAGACAGGGCGGTCGGTGAAAAACTGTTTTTT
>TRBJ1-5|NA|TRBV7-2|NA
CASSLDWAGNQPQHF
TGTGCCAGCAGCTTAGATTGGGCAGGGAATCAGCCCCAGCATTTT
>TRBJ1-2|NA|TRBV27|TRBD1
CASSFRQGPGYGYTF
TGTGCCAGCAGTTTTCGACAGGGCCCTGGCTATGGCTACACCTTC
>TRBJ1-1|NA|TRBV18|TRBD1
CASSGTGKGTEAFF
TGTGCCAGCTCCGGGACAGGGAAGGGCACTGAAGCTTTCTTT
>TRBJ2-7|NA|TRBV3-1/TRBV3-2|NA
CASSSPGGIEQYF
TGTGCCAGCAGCTCACCGGGGGGCATCGAGCAGTACTTC
>TRBJ1-1|NA|TRBV6-5|NA
CASSSTPPRTEAFF
TGTGCCAGCAGTTCAACACCCCCGAGGACTGAAGCTTTCTTT
>TRBJ1-1|many|TRBV12-2|NA
CASRLAGQGNTEAFF
TGTGCAAGTCGCTTGGCGGGACAGGGGAACACTGAAGCTTTCTTT
>TRBJ2-7|NA|TRBV4-1|NA
CASSRTGSSSYEQYF
TGCGCCAGCAGCCGTACAGGGTCGAGCTCCTACGAGCAGTACTTC
>TRBJ2-5|NA|TRBV6-4|TRBD2
CASSALAGEETQYF
TGTGCCAGCAGTGCACTAGCGGGGGAAGAGACCCAGTACTTC
>TRBJ1-1|NA|TRBV28|NA
CASSPGQNTEAFF
TGTGCCAGCAGCCCTGGACAGAACACTGAAGCTTTCTTT
>TRBJ1-5|NA|TRBV10-3|TRBD1
CAISESGQLNQPQHF
TGTGCCATCAGTGAGTCGGGACAGCTCAATCAGCCCCAGCATTTT
>TRBJ2-5|NA|TRBV6-2/TRBV6-3|TRBD2
CASSHSYGGRGGETQYF
TGTGCCAGCAGTCACAGCTACGGCGGGAGAGGTGGAGAGACCCAGTACTTC
>TRBJ2-3|NA|TRBV2|TRBD2
CASSVRSGGTDTQYF
TGTGCCAGCAGTGTACGTAGCGGGGGCACAGATACGCAGTATTTT
>TRBJ2-7|few|TRBV11-3|NA
CASSFNRDSYEQYF
TGTGCCAGCAGCTTTAACCGCGATTCCTACGAGCAGTACTTC
>TRBJ1-5|NA|TRBV28|NA
CASSLWKQGNQPQHF
TGTGCCAGCAGTTTGTGGAAACAGGGCAATCAGCCCCAGCATTTT
>TRBJ1-6|NA|TRBV21-1|NA
CASSKAGRPYNSPPHF
TGTGCCAGCAGCAAAGCCGGCAGGCCCTATAATTCACCCCCCCACTTT
>TRBJ1-2|NA|TRBV6-2/TRBV6-3|NA
CASSYGLGGPNLYGYTF
TGTGCCAGCAGTTACGGGTTAGGAGGCCCAAACCTCTATGGCTACACCTTC
>TRBJ2-3|once|TRBV10-2|NA
CASSVPRGGRSTDTQYF
TGCGCCAGCAGTGTCCCGAGGGGGGGACGTAGCACAGATACGCAGTATTTT
>TRBJ1-5|NA|TRBV5-5|NA
CASSLTWGDQPQHF
TGTGCCAGCAGCTTGACTTGGGGGGATCAGCCCCAGCATTTT
>TRBJ2-7|once|TRBV5-1|TRBD2
CASSRGVSYEQYF
TGCGCCAGCAGTCGGGGGGTCTCCTACGAGCAGTACTTC
>TRBJ2-5|NA|TRBV19|TRBD2
CASAGTSGAAGTQYF
TGTGCCAGTGCCGGGACTAGCGGGGCCGCTGGGACCCAGTACTTC
>TRBJ2-7|NA|TRBV5-6|TRBD1
CASSLNYRDRKSYEQYF
TGTGCCAGCAGCCTCAATTACCGGGACAGAAAATCCTACGAGCAGTACTTC
>TRBJ2-7|NA|TRBV7-6|NA
CASSLEGLATYEQYF
TGTGCCAGCAGCCTCGAAGGGCTAGCGACCTACGAGCAGTACTTC
>TRBJ1-6|few|TRBV5-1|NA
CASSLGGNSPLHF
TGCGCCAGCAGCTTGGGCGGTAATTCACCCCTCCACTTT
>TRBJ2-1|NA|TRBV24-1|TRBD1
CATSDSTGGGYNEQFF
TGTGCCACCAGTGATTCGACAGGGGGAGGCTACAATGAGCAGTTCTTC
>TRBJ2-2|NA|TRBV24-1|TRBD2
CATSDRAGYTGELFF
TGTGCCACCAGTGACCGAGCGGGGTACACCGGGGAGCTGTTTTTT
>TRBJ1-2|NA|TRBV20-1|NA
CSASPGYGYTF
TGCAGTGCTAGTCCGGGGTATGGCTACACCTTC
>TRBJ2-5|NA|TRBV3-1/TRBV3-2|NA
CASSLLRGQETQYF
TGTGCCAGCAGCCTCCTCAGGGGCCAGGAGACCCAGTACTTC
>TRBJ2-5|NA|TRBV3-1/TRBV3-2|NA
CASSQNQGNQETQYF
TGTGCCAGCAGCCAAAATCAGGGGAACCAAGAGACCCAGTACTTC
>TRBJ1-2|once|TRBV28|NA
CASSIEYGYTF
TGTGCCAGCAGTATCGAGTATGGCTACACCTTC
>TRBJ2-7|NA|TRBV2|NA
CASTRGAGSYEQYF
TGTGCCAGCACTCGAGGCGCGGGTTCCTACGAGCAGTACTTC
>TRBJ1-3|NA|TRBV5-6|TRBD1
CASSPTGTAGNTIYF
TGTGCCAGCAGCCCGACAGGGACGGCGGGAAACACCATATATTTT
>TRBJ1-2|NA|TRBV12-3/TRBV12-4|NA
CASSQLGFYGYTF
TGTGCCAGCAGTCAACTAGGCTTTTATGGCTACACCTTC
>TRBJ1-6|NA|TRBV27|NA
CASSLTGLGNSPLHF
TGTGCCAGCAGTCTAACAGGTTTGGGGAATTCACCCCTCCACTTT
>TRBJ1-2|NA|TRBV29-1|TRBD1
CSVPDRGHGYTF
TGCAGCGTCCCGGACAGGGGGCATGGCTACACCTTC
>TRBJ1-1|NA|TRBV18|TRBD1
CASSPIGQAKEAFF
TGTGCCAGCTCACCAATTGGACAGGCCAAAGAAGCTTTCTTT
>TRBJ2-1|NA|TRBV9|TRBD1
CASSLAGTGIAEQFF
TGTGCCAGCAGCCTCGCCGGGACAGGGATCGCTGAGCAGTTCTTC
>TRBJ2-5|NA|TRBV7-2|NA
CASRLDSLLQETQYF
TGTGCCAGCAGGTTGGACAGCCTCCTACAAGAGACCCAGTACTTC
>TRBJ1-1|NA|TRBV29-1|TRBD1
CSVDLSGGTEAFF
TGCAGCGTTGATCTGTCAGGGGGCACTGAAGCTTTCTTT
>TRBJ1-2|once|TRBV28|TRBD1
CASSPDRAFNYGYTF
TGTGCCAGCAGCCCTGACAGGGCGTTTAACTATGGCTACACCTTC
>TRBJ1-2|few|TRBV6-2/TRBV6-3|NA
CASSYPDTIYGYTF
TGTGCCAGCAGTTACCCGGACACTATCTATGGCTACACCTTC
>TRBJ1-3|NA|TRBV4-2|TRBD1
CASSQDLTGDTGNTIYF
TGTGCCAGCAGCCAAGATCTGACAGGGGATACTGGAAACACCATATATTTT
>TRBJ2-3|NA|TRBV7-3|NA
CASSSQQGSGGTDTQYF
TGTGCCAGCAGCTCTCAACAGGGATCCGGGGGGACAGATACGCAGTATTTT
>TRBJ2-3|once|TRBV27|NA
CASSLGSPRFSDTQYF
TGTGCCAGCAGTTTAGGATCCCCTAGGTTCTCAGATACGCAGTATTTT
>TRBJ1-2|once|TRBV3-1/TRBV3-2|TRBD1
CASSSRDRGNYGYTF
TGTGCCAGCAGCTCCAGGGACAGGGGAAACTATGGCTACACCTTC
>TRBJ1-2|NA|TRBV6-4|TRBD1
CASSATGTASYGYTF
TGTGCCAGCAGTGCCACCGGGACAGCAAGCTATGGCTACACCTTC
>TRBJ2-5|NA|TRBV7-2|TRBD1
CASSLPPPGQQETQYF
TGTGCCAGCAGCTTACCCCCCCCGGGACAGCAAGAGACCCAGTACTTC
>TRBJ1-2|NA|TRBV30|NA
CAWSAVRKPVGGYTF
TGTGCCTGGAGTGCCGTCAGGAAACCCGTCGGTGGCTACACCTTC
>TRBJ2-1|NA|TRBV15|TRBD2
CATSKTPSGIYNEQFF
TGTGCCACCAGCAAAACCCCTAGCGGTATCTACAATGAGCAGTTCTTC
>TRBJ2-5|once|TRBV2|TRBD1
CASRQGQYQETQYF
TGTGCCAGCAGACAGGGGCAGTACCAAGAGACCCAGTACTTC
>TRBJ1-5|NA|TRBV3-1/TRBV3-2|TRBD1
CASSQTGGNQPQHF
TGTGCCAGCAGCCAAACAGGGGGCAATCAGCCCCAGCATTTT
>TRBJ2-5|NA|TRBV7-2|TRBD2
CASSGLAKESAQYF
TGTGCCAGCAGCGGACTAGCTAAAGAGTCGGCCCAGTACTTC